This T cell receptor beta chain was sequenced in a study of cytomegalovirus exposure and HLA in healthy donors. Study-wide results and limits: Association of a missense DCLRE1C variant with TCR beta V- and J-gene trimming was reported in a later analysis.

Use of 60 Vbeta and 13 Jbeta primers characterized the PCR. Here immunoSEQ multiplex PCR was the method, and the copy in TCRdb shows in-frame clones only, minus some. Among more than 80,000 clones, about two thirds were seen once, and the ten largest hold approximately 2.8%. Of note for this clone: As yet, its antigen is unknown.

V gave up 5 bases and J gave up 1 base; unmatched junction bases: 1. CDR1 is SGHAT and CDR2 is FQNNGV in the germline V gene. The CDR3 is 15 amino acids. Sequenced: PBMCs. The TCR was taken from a female donor in good health and CMV-seronegative. This chain uses TRBV11-2 with TRBJ2-5; 13 bases are a match to TRBD2. The DNA for the CDR3 is TGTGCCAGCAGCCGACTAGCGGGAGGCCAAGAGACCCAGTACTTC. Residues: CASSRLAGGQETQYF.